These 20 T cell receptor beta chains were all obtained from the same sample, sequenced in a study of shared clonotypes between healthy human individuals. Naive CD8 cells lacked CD45RO and underwent positive selection for CCR7, leaving out terminally differentiated effector memory CD45RA+ cells. Repertoires were generated with immunoSEQ multiplex PCR, while TCRdb's copy carries only in-frame clones and drops some. The profile covers hundreds of thousands of clones, with roughly 98% appearing a single time and roughly 0.29% taken by the ten largest. The sequencing sample was made of naive CD8+ T cells sorted from blood. The receptors come from a man aged 30 to 39 in good health.

As DNA, the CDR3 is TGTGCCAGCAGCTTTAGGGGCAGAGTTTTCGAGCAGTACTTC. Translated, it gives CASSFRGRVFEQYF. The chain is built from TRBV11-2 and TRBJ2-7; weak D call: TRBD1 (5 bases). The ends were cut back, 3 bases at V and 6 bases at J, with 15 bases in the middle. Germline-derived CDR1 and CDR2 are SGHAT and FQNNGV. The CDR3 covers 14 residues.

The chain uses TRBV27 and TRBJ2-7, with a tentative D call TRBD1 (5 bases). V gave up 4 bases and J gave up 6 bases, with 16 bases separating them. The CDR3 contains 14 residues. The V gene's germline CDR1 is MNHEY and CDR2 SMNVEV (reference sequence). In DNA form, the CDR3 reads TGTGCCAGCAGTTCTCTCTTAGGGGTAACCGAGCAGTACTTC. Translating it yields CASSSLLGVTEQYF.

The chain recombines TRBV7-9 with TRBJ1-1; 10 bases are shared with TRBD1. Trimming cost V 5 bases and J 2 bases; bases outside gene matches: 14. Germline V gene sequence: CDR1 SEHNR, CDR2 FQNEAQ (reference sequence). The CDR3 length is 18 residues. CDR3 DNA sequence: TGTGCCAGCAGCACGACAGGGGGCACCAACATGCTTAACACTGAAGCTTTCTTT. Protein: CASSTTGGTNMLNTEAFF.

Only one count was recorded for this clone. V usage is TRBV4-2 and J usage is TRBJ2-2; D remains ambiguous. The CDR3 consists of 15 residues. Germline CDR1 LGHNA, CDR2 YNFKEQ. With 1 base removed from V and 1 base from J, the gap between germline ends came to 7 bases. CDR3 DNA: TGTGCCAGCAGCCAAGTATTGGGGAACACCGGGGAGCTGTTTTTT. The encoded protein is CASSQVLGNTGELFF.

The rearrangement links TRBV4-1 to TRBJ1-2; a weak D match, TRBD1 (5 bases). Trimming removed 0 bases from V and 5 bases from J, with 10 bases in between. The germline gives CDR1 MGHRA, CDR2 YSYEKL. The CDR3 has 14 amino acids. CDR3 sequence: CASSQESRAYGYTF. The DNA for the CDR3 is TGCGCCAGCAGCCAAGAAAGCAGGGCTTATGGCTACACCTTC.

The V call is TRBV11-2, the J call TRBJ2-1; D gene uncertain. Looked up from germline, CDR1 is SGHAT and CDR2 is FQNNGV. Trimming took off 4 bases at V and 10 bases at J, with 11 bases between the two ends. The CDR3 is 12 amino acids. The CDR3 reads CASSSNGEEQFF. CDR3 nucleotide sequence: TGTGCCAGCAGCTCGAACGGTGAAGAGCAGTTCTTC.

V gene TRBV29-1 combines with J gene TRBJ2-1; the match to TRBD1 covers 11 bases. CDR3 size: 13 residues. CDR1 is SQVTM, CDR2 ANQGSEA, per germline. Trimming took 7 bases from V and 9 from J; bases not matched to a gene: 8. CDR3 amino acids: CSARDRGFGEQFF. In DNA, the CDR3 is TGCAGCGCAAGGGACAGGGGGTTTGGTGAGCAGTTCTTC.

This rearrangement joins TRBV19 to TRBJ1-5; 7 bases agree with TRBD1. Trimming removed 3 bases from V and 1 base from J; junction bases left unmatched: 3. CDR1 is LNHDA and CDR2 is SQIVND in the germline V gene (reference sequence). There are 15 residues in the CDR3. The CDR3 sequence is CASSILGQSNQPQHF. The CDR3 DNA is TGTGCCAGTAGTATTCTGGGACAGAGCAATCAGCCCCAGCATTTT.

The V gene is TRBV6-6, the J gene TRBJ2-6, with 8 positions matching TRBD1. This CDR3 is 16 amino acids long. V was clipped by 2 bases and J by 2 bases; unmatched bases: 2. Germline CDR1 MNHNY, CDR2 SVGAGI (reference sequence). CDR3 in DNA: TGTGCCAGCAGTTACACGGACAGGGCTGGGGCCAACGTCCTGACTTTC. Translating gives CASSYTDRAGANVLTF.

This chain connects TRBV18 to TRBJ2-4, with D possibly matching TRBD2 (6 bases). Trimming took 11 bases from V and 4 from J, leaving 21 bases between them. Germline CDR1 is KGHSH and CDR2 is LQKENI. The CDR3 runs 15 residues. The CDR3 nucleotides read TGTGCCGGGGGGACTCCCATTGGCCATAAAAACATTCAGTACTTC. Residues: CAGGTPIGHKNIQYF.

This clone was counted once. The chain joins TRBV4-3 to TRBJ1-2; D uncertain. The germline CDR1 and CDR2 sequences are LGHNA and YSLEER. The CDR3 consists of 14 residues. Trimming pared 0 bases from V and 8 bases from J, leaving 13 bases between. The CDR3 loop reads CASSQDRWELGYTF. The CDR3 bases are TGCGCCAGCAGCCAAGACAGGTGGGAATTGGGCTACACCTTC.

Concerning this clone itself: Other nucleotide sequences in the sample specify the same CDR3. This chain links TRBV9 with TRBJ2-3; D gene unclear. There are 14 residues in the CDR3. Germline-derived CDR1 and CDR2 are SGDLS and YYNGEE. V was cut by 1 base and J by 2 bases, with 8 bases left in between. In nucleotides, the CDR3 is TGTGCCAGCAGCGTATGGGGAACCACAGATACGCAGTATTTT. This translates into CASSVWGTTDTQYF.

The chain employs TRBV6-5 and TRBJ2-1; the match to TRBD2 covers 10 bases. The CDR3 is 14 amino acids. The germline V gene encodes CDR1 MNHEY and CDR2 SVGAGI. V lost 4 bases to trimming and J lost 8 bases; unmatched junction nucleotides: 5. This CDR3 reads CASSFLAGVDEQFF. CDR3 bases: TGTGCCAGCAGTTTTCTAGCGGGAGTAGATGAGCAGTTCTTC.

The V gene is TRBV28, the J gene TRBJ1-1; D call uncertain. The CDR3 has 11 residues. Trimming shortened V by 10 bases and J by 7 bases, and 13 bases separated the two germline ends. Germline CDR1 is MDHEN and CDR2 is SYDVKM. CDR3 loop: CATTGNGEAFF. The CDR3 nucleotides are TGTGCCACCACCGGGAACGGTGAAGCTTTCTTT.

The V call is TRBV20-1, the J call TRBJ1-1; D unresolved. Germline V gene data show CDR1 as DFQATT and CDR2 as SNEGSKA (reference sequence). The CDR3 covers 11 residues. V was pared by 3 bases and J by 5 bases, with 7 bases between. This chain's CDR3 is CSASGPTEAFF. DNA of the CDR3: TGCAGTGCTAGTGGCCCGACTGAAGCTTTCTTT.

This sequence joins TRBV4-3 and TRBJ2-7; TRBD1 is a possible D gene (6 bases). Trimming cost V 0 bases and J 1 base, with 13 bases left between them. The V gene's germline CDR1 is LGHNA and CDR2 YSLEER. This CDR3 is built from 16 residues. In DNA, the CDR3 is TGCGCCAGCAGCCAAGATTGGGCCAGGGGATCCTACGAGCAGTACTTC. Protein: CASSQDWARGSYEQYF.

This chain connects TRBV29-1 to TRBJ2-7, with D maybe TRBD1 (5 bases). Germline values: CDR1 SQVTM, CDR2 ANQGSEA. V lost 1 base, J lost 5 bases, and 12 bases lay in between. The CDR3 extends over 13 amino acids. As DNA, the CDR3 is TGCAGCGTTGAAGTGGCAGGGTTTCACGAGCAGTACTTC. This sequence encodes CSVEVAGFHEQYF.

The V and J genes are TRBV15 and TRBJ1-5; D not certain. V dropped 8 bases and J dropped 0 bases, with 14 bases sitting between them. The V gene's germline CDR1 is LNHNV and CDR2 YYDKDF (reference sequence). This CDR3 is 15 amino acids long. The CDR3 here is CATRVAADSNQPQHF. The CDR3 bases are TGTGCCACCCGCGTCGCTGCAGATAGCAATCAGCCCCAGCATTTT.

V is TRBV18 and J is TRBJ1-5; D is possibly TRBD1 (6 bases). The germline V gene encodes CDR1 KGHSH and CDR2 LQKENI. CDR3 length: 15 residues. V dropped 3 bases and J dropped 3 bases, with 12 bases sitting between them. The CDR3 DNA is TGTGCCAGCTCACCGCGGGGGCCACCCAATCAGCCCCAGCATTTT. Translation gives CASSPRGPPNQPQHF.

This chain connects TRBV11-2 to TRBJ2-7, with 11 nucleotides matching TRBD2. V shed 1 base, J shed 3 bases, and the junction held 5 bases outside the gene matches. The germline gives CDR1 SGHAT, CDR2 FQNNGV. The CDR3 extends over 16 amino acids. The CDR3: CASSLGGGLAGYEQYF. CDR3 bases: TGTGCCAGCAGCTTAGGAGGCGGACTAGCGGGCTACGAGCAGTACTTC.